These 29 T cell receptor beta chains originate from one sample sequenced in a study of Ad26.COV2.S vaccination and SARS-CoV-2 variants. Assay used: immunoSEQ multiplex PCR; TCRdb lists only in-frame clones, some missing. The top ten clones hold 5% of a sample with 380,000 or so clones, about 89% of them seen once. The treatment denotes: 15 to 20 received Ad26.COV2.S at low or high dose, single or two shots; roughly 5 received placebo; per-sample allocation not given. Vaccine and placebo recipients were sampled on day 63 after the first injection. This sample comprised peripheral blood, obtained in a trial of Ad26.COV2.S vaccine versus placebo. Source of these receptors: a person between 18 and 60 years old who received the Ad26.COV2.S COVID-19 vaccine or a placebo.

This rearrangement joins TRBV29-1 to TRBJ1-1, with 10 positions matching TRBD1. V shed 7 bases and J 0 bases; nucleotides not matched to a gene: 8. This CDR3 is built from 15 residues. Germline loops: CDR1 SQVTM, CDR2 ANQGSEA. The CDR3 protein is CSAKDRGGVNTEAFF. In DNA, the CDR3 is TGCAGCGCCAAGGACAGGGGGGGCGTGAACACTGAAGCTTTCTTT.

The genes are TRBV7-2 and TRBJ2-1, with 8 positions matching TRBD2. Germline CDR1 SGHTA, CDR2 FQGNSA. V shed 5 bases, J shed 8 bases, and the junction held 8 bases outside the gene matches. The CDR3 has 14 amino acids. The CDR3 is CASSRGTRGDEQFF. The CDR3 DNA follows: TGTGCCAGCAGCCGGGGGACTAGGGGGGATGAGCAGTTCTTC.

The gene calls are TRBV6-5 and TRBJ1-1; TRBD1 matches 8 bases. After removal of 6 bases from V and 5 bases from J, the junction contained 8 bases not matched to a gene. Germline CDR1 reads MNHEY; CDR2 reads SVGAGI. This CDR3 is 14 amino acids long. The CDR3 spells CASRDRVVRTEAFF. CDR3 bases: TGTGCCAGCAGGGACAGGGTGGTGAGGACTGAAGCTTTCTTT.

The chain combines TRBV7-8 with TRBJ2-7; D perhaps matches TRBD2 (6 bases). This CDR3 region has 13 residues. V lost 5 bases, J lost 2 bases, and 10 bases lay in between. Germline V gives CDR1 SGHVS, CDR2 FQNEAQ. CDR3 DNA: TGTGCCAGCAGCCGGGACTCCGCCTACGAGCAGTACTTC. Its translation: CASSRDSAYEQYF.

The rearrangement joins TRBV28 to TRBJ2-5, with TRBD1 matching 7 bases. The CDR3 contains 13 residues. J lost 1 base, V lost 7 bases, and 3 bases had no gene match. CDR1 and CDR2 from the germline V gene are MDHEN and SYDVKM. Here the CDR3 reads CASTGQVQETQYF. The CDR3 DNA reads TGTGCCAGCACTGGACAGGTCCAAGAGACCCAGTACTTC.

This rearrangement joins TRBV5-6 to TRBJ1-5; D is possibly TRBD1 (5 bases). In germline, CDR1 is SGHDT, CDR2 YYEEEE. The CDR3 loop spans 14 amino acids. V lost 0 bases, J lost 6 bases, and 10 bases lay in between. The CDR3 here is CASSLGGVTQPQHF. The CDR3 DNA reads TGTGCCAGCAGCTTGGGGGGGGTTACTCAGCCCCAGCATTTT.

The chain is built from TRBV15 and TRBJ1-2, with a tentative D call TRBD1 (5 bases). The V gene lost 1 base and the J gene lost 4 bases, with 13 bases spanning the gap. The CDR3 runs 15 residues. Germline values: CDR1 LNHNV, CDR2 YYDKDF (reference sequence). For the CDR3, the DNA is TGTGCCACCAGCAGAGGCTTGGACACGAGCTATGGCTACACCTTC. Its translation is CATSRGLDTSYGYTF.

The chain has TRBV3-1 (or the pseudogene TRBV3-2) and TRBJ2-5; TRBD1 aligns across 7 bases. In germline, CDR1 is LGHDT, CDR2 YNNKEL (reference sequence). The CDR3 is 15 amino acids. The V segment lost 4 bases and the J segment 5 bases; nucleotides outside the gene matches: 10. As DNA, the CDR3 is TGTGCCAGCAGCCCCCCCGACAGGGAAGGGGAGACCCAGTACTTC. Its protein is CASSPPDREGETQYF.

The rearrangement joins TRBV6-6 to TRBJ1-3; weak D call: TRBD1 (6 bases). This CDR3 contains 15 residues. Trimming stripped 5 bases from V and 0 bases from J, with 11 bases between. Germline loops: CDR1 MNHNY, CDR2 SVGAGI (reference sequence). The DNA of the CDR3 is TGTGCCAGCAGTATCAGGGGCACCTCTGGAAACACCATATATTTT. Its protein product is CASSIRGTSGNTIYF.

The CDR3 reads CASGIGANTEAFF. The CDR3 nucleotides read TGTGCCAGCGGGATCGGCGCGAACACTGAAGCTTTCTTT. V and J are TRBV7-3 and TRBJ1-1; no clear D. The CDR3 spans 13 residues. CDR1 is SGHTA, CDR2 FQGTGA, per germline. Trimming shortened V by 8 bases and J by 1 base, and 11 bases separated the two germline ends.

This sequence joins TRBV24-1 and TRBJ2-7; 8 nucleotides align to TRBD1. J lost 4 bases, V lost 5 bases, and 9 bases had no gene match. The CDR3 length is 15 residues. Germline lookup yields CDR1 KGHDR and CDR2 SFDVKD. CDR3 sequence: CATSALDREDYEQYF. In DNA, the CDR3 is TGTGCCACCAGTGCGTTGGACAGGGAGGATTACGAGCAGTACTTC.

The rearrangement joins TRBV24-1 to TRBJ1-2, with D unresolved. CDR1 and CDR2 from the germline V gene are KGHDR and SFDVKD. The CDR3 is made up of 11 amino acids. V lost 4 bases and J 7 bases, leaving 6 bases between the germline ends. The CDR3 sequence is CATSDWGGYTF. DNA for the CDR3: TGTGCCACCAGTGACTGGGGTGGCTACACCTTC.

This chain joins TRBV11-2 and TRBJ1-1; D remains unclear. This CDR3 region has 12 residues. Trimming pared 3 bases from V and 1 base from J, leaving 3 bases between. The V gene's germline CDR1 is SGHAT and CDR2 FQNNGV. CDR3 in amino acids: CASSFGNTEAFF. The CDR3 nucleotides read TGTGCCAGCAGCTTCGGGAACACTGAAGCTTTCTTT.

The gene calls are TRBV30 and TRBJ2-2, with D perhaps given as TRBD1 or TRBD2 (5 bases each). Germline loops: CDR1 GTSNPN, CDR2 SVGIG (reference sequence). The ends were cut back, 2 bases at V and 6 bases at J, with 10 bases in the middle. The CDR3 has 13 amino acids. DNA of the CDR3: TGTGCCTGGAGTACACTAGGGGCCGGGGAGCTGTTTTTT. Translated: CAWSTLGAGELFF.

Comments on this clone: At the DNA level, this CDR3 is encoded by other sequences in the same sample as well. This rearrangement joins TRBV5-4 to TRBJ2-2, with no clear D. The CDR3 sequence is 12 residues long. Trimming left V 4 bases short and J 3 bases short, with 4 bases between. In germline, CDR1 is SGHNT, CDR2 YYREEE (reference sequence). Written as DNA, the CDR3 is TGTGCCAGCAGCCTCGACACCGGGGAGCTGTTTTTT. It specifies CASSLDTGELFF. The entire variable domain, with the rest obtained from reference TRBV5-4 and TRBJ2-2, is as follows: ETGVTQSPTHLIKTRGQQVTLRCSSQSGHNTVSWYQQALGQGPQFIFQYYREEENGRGNFPPRFSGLQFPNYSSELNVNALELDDSALYLCASSLDTGELFFGEGSRLTVL.

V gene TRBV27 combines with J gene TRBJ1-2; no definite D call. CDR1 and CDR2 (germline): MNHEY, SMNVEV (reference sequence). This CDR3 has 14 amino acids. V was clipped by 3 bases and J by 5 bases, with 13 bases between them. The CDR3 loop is CASSLNRLTYGYTF. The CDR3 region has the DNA TGTGCCAGCAGTTTGAACAGATTAACTTATGGCTACACCTTC.

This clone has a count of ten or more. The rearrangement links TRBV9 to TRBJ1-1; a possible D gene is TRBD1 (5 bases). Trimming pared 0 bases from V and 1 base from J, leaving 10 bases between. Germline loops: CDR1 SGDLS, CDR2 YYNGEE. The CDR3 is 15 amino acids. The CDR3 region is CASSVARGENTEAFF. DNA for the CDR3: TGTGCCAGCAGCGTAGCTCGGGGGGAGAACACTGAAGCTTTCTTT.

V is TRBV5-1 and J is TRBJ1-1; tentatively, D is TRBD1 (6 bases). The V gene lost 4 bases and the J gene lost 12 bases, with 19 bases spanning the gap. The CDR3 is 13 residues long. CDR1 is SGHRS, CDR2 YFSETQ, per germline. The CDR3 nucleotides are TGCGCCAGCAGCCCCGGGGAGGGGGACTGGCCTTTCTTT. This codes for CASSPGEGDWPFF.

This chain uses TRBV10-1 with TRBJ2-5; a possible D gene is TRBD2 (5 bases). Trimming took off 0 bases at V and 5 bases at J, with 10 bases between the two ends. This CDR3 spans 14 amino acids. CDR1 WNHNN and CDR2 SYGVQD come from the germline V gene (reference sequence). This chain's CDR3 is CASSESRGPETQYF. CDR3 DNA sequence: TGCGCCAGCAGTGAGTCGCGAGGGCCGGAGACCCAGTACTTC.

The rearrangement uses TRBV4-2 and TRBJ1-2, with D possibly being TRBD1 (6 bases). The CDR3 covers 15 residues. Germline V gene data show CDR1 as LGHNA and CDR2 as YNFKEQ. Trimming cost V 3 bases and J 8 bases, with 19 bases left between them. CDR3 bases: TGTGCCAGCAGCCAGGGCATAATAGGGGGACGGGGCTACACCTTC. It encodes CASSQGIIGGRGYTF.

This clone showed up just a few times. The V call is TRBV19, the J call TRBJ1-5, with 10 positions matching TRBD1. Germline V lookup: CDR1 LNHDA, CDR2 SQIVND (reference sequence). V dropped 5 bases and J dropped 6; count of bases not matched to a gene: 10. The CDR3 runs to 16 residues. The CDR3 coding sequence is TGTGCCAGTAGTCCCCCGGGACAGGGGCGGCCTCAGCCCCAGCATTTT. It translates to CASSPPGQGRPQPQHF.

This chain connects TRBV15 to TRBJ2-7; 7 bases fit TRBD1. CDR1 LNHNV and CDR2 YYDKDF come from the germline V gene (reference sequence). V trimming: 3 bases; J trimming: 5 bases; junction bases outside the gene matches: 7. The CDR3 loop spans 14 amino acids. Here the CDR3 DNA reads TGTGCCACCAGCAGTGGCGGACAGGTCAACGAGCAGTACTTC. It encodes CATSSGGQVNEQYF.

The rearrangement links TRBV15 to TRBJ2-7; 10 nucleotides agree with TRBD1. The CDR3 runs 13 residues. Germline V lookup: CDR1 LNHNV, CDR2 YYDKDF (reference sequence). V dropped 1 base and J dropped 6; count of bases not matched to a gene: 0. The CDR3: CATSRGTGGEQYF. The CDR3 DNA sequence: TGTGCCACCAGCAGAGGGACAGGGGGCGAGCAGTACTTC.

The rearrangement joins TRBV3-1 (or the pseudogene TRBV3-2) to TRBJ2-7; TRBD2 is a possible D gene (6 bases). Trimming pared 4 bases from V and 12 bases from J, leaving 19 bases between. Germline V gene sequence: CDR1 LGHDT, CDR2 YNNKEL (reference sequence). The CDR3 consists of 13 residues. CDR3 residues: CASSLHDGSRTYF. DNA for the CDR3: TGTGCCAGCAGCCTCCACGACGGGAGCCGAACGTACTTC.

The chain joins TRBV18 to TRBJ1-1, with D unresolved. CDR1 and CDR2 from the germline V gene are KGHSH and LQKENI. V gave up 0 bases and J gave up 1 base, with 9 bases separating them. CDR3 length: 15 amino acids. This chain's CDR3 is CASSPPTAPNTEAFF. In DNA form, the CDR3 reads TGTGCCAGCTCACCACCCACCGCTCCGAACACTGAAGCTTTCTTT. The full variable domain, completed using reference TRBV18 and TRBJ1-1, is NAGVMQNPRHLVRRRGQEARLRCSPMKGHSHVYWYRQLPEEGLKFMVYLQKENIIDESGMPKERFSAEFPKEGPSILRIQQVVRGDSAAYFCASSPPTAPNTEAFFGQGTRLTVV.

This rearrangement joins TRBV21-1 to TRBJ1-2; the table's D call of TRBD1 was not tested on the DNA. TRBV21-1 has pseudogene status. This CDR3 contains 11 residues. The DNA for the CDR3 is TGTGCCAGCAGCAGGCCCTATGGCTACACCTTC. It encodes CASSRPYGYTF.

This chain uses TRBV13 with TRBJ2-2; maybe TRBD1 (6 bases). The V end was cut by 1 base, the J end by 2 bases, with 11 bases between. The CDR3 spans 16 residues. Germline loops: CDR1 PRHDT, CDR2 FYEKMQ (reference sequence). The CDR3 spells CASSLAGDLNTGELFF. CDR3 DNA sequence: TGTGCCAGCAGCTTAGCAGGGGACCTAAACACCGGGGAGCTGTTTTTT.

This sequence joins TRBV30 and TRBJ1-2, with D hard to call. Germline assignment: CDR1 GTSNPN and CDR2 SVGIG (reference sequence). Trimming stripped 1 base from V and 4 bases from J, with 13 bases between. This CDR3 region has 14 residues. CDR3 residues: CAWSARRTGYGYTF. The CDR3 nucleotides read TGTGCCTGGAGTGCCCGGCGGACTGGCTATGGCTACACCTTC.

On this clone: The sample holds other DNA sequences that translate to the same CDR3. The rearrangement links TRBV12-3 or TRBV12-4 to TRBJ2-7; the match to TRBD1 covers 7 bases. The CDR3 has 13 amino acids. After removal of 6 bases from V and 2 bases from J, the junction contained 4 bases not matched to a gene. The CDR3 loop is CASRRTGAYEQYF. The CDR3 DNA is TGTGCCAGCAGACGAACAGGGGCCTACGAGCAGTACTTC.